The subject of this entry is one T cell receptor beta chain. Antigen unknown. CDR3 length: 13 amino acids. V was trimmed by 5 bases and J by 3 bases, leaving 11 bases between them. Germline-derived CDR1 and CDR2 are MNHNY and SVGAGI (reference sequence). The data were obtained in a study of T-cell reconstitution after alpha-beta-depleted transplantation in children. Notes on the study in general: Surviving recipient T cells and intrathymic progenitors accounted for some patients' high TCRbeta diversity at day 60.

TCRbeta library construction was performed incorporating unique molecular identifiers. TCRdb analysed the PCR reads with MiXCR anew, one entry per CDR3 protein. Among around 190,000 distinct CDR3 sequences listed, about 6.6% were seen once. The clonotype originates from a boy aged 2 to 10 with acute lymphoblastic leukemia, due to receive a stem cell transplant. The specimen comprised PBMCs, sampled before TCRalphabeta/CD19-depleted stem cell transplant. This chain connects TRBV6-6 to TRBJ2-7; a weak D match, TRBD1 (6 bases). The CDR3 protein is CASSPRTVYEQYF. CDR3 DNA sequence: TGTGCCAGCAGTCCGCGGACAGTCTACGAGCAGTACTTC.